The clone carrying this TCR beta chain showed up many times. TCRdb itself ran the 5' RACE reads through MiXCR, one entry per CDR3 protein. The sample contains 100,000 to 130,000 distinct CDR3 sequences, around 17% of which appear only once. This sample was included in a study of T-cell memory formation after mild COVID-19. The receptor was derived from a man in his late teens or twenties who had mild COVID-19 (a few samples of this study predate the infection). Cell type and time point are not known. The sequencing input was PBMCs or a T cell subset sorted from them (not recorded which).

CDR3 protein: CASSLVGFSTDTQYF. DNA for the CDR3: TGTGCCAGCAGCTTAGTCGGATTTAGCACAGATACGCAGTATTTT. J is TRBJ2-3 and V is TRBV7-6; unclear D gene. With 1 base removed from V and 0 bases from J, the gap between germline ends came to 8 bases. This CDR3 has 15 amino acids. Germline-derived CDR1 and CDR2 are SGHVS and FNYEAQ.